This T cell receptor beta chain stems from a study of T-cell reconstitution after alpha-beta-depleted transplantation in children. The CDR3 length is 15 residues. V lost 4 bases and J lost 5, with 12 bases in between. Germline V gene lookup returns CDR1 MGHDK and CDR2 SYGVNS. The TCRbeta library was prepared with unique molecular identifiers. Via MiXCR, TCRdb re-called the PCR reads, giving one row per CDR3 protein. The sample lists approximately 93,000 distinct CDR3 sequences; about 8% were seen once. This clonotype occurred many times. The material was PBMCs from the stem cell graft donor, obtained from the stem cell graft. This clonotype was sampled from a human donor who donated a stem cell graft to a child with congenital amegakaryocytic thrombocytopenia. V gene TRBV25-1 combines with J gene TRBJ1-6; D gene uncertain. The CDR3 protein is CASSGNRGNNSPLHF. CDR3 DNA sequence: TGTGCCAGCAGTGGGAACAGAGGCAATAATTCACCCCTCCACTTT.